This T cell receptor (beta chain) was identified during a study of prognosis after radiotherapy for stage I lung cancer. Looking at the study overall: Patients were about a dozen men and 5 to 7 women aged roughly 50 to 85, median approximately 70 years.

Researchers used two-round multiplex PCR to amplify TCR beta CDR3 starting from genomic DNA. Initially, in first-round PCR, primers specific to each TRBV and TRBJ gene were used. TCRdb ran MiXCR on the multiplex PCR reads and lists one entry per CDR3 protein. Here the sample spans about 27,000 distinct CDR3 sequences, around 30% being singletons. V was shortened by 6 bases and J by 1 base, with 13 bases between the two germline ends. This CDR3 is built from 15 residues. Germline V gene lookup returns CDR1 SEHNR and CDR2 FQNEAQ (reference sequence). This specimen was PBMCs, taken before or after stereotactic body radiation therapy (not recorded which). The chain recombines TRBV7-9 with TRBJ1-3, with a possible D match to TRBD1 (5 bases). The receptor was isolated from a donor at least 50 years old with non-small cell lung cancer. CDR3 sequence reads: CASSPQGYSGNTIYF. The DNA of the CDR3 is TGTGCCAGCAGTCCTCAGGGTTATTCTGGAAACACCATATATTTT.